This TCR beta chain was captured by sequencing in a study of shared clonotypes between healthy human individuals. Overall study results and limits: At large depth, rarefaction still showed sorted-subset sequencing to be incomplete.

About this clone itself: Its antigen is unknown.

With 3 bases removed from V and 6 bases from J, the gap between germline ends came to 8 bases. CDR1 is MNHEY, CDR2 SMNVEV, per germline (reference sequence). CDR3 size: 13 residues. CD45RO negativity and positive selection for CCR7 defined naive CD8 cells, a population that excluded terminally differentiated effector memory CD45RA+ cells. Authors' processing steps: From ImmunoSEQ came sequences covering only the junction and carrying no quality scores, so filtering differed. Profiled with immunoSEQ multiplex PCR; TCRdb holds only in-frame clones, not every one. The D gene and trimming were derived from the DNA, and the V and J assignments and clone size from that table. Of around 580,000 clones listed, roughly 98% are singletons.

The sequence was obtained from a young man in good health. The rearrangement uses TRBV27 and TRBJ2-2; unclear D gene. Material: naive CD8+ T cells sorted from blood. The CDR3 nucleotides are TGTGCCAGCAGTTTTCCCAGCGCCGGGGAGCTGTTTTTT. It translates to CASSFPSAGELFF.